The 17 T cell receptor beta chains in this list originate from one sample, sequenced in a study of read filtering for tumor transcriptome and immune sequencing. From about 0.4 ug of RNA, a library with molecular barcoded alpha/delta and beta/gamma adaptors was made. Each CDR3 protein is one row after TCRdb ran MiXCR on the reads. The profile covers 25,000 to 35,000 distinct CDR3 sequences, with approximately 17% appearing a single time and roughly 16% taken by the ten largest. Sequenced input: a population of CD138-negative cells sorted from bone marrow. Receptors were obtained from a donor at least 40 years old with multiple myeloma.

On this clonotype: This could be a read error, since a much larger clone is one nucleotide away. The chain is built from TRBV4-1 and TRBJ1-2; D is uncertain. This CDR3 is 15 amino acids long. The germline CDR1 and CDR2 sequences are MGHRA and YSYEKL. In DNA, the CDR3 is TGCGCCGGCAGCCAACGCCACGCGGGGAACTATGGCTACACCTTC. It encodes CAGSQRHAGNYGYTF.

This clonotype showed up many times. Written as DNA, the CDR3 is TGCAGCGCTTTAGCTTTTCGCGATGAGCAGTTCTTC. The encoded protein is CSALAFRDEQFF. This chain joins TRBV29-1 and TRBJ2-1, with D uncertain. Germline-derived CDR1 and CDR2 are SQVTM and ANQGSEA. This CDR3 is built from 12 residues. With 7 bases removed from V and 8 bases from J, the gap between germline ends came to 15 bases.

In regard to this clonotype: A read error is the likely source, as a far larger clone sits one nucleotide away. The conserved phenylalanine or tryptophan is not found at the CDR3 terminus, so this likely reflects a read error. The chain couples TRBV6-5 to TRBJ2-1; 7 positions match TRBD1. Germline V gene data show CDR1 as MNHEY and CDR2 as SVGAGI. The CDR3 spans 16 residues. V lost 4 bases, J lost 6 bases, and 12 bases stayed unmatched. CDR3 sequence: CASSLGRDRQRNEQFL. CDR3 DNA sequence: TGTGCCAGCAGTTTGGGCCGGGACAGACAACGCAATGAGCAGTTCCTC.

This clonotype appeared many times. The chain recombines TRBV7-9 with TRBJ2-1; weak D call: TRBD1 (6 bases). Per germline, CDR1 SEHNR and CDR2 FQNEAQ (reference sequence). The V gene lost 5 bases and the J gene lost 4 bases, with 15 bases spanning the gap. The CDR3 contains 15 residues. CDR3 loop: CASSRTGTKYNEQFF. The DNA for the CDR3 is TGTGCCAGCAGCCGGACCGGGACAAAATACAATGAGCAGTTCTTC.

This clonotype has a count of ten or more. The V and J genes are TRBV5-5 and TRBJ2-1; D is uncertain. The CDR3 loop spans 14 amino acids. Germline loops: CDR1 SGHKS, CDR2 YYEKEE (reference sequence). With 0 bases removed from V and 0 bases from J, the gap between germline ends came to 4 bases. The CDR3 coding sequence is TGTGCCAGCAGCTTGGAGGGCTCCTACAATGAGCAGTTCTTC. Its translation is CASSLEGSYNEQFF.

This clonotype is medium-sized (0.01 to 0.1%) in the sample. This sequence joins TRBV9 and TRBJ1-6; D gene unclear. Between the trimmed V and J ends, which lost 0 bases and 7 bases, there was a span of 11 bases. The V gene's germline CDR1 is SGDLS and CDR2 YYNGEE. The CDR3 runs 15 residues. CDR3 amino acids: CASSVAGRSNSPLHF. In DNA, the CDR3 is TGTGCCAGCAGCGTAGCCGGACGGTCAAATTCACCCCTCCACTTT.

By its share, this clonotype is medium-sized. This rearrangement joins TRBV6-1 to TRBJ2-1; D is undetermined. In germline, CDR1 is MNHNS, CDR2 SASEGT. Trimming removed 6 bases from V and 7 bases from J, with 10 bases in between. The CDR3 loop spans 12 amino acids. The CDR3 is CASSELGNEQFF. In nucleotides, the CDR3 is TGTGCCAGCAGCGAATTGGGAAATGAGCAGTTCTTC.

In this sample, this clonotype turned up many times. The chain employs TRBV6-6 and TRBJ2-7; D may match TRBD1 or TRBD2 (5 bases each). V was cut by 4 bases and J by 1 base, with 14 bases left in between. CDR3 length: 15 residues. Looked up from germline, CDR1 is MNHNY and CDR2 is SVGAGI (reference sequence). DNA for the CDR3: TGTGCCAGCAGTTTCCGGGGACCCGGTTCCTACGAGCAGTACTTC. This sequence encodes CASSFRGPGSYEQYF.

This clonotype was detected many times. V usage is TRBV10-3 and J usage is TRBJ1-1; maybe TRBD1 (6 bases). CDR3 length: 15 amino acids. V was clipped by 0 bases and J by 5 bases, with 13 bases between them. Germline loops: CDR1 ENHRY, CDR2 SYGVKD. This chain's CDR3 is CAISESSGDGTEAFF. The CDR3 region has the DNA TGTGCCATCAGTGAGTCTTCAGGGGATGGGACTGAAGCTTTCTTT.

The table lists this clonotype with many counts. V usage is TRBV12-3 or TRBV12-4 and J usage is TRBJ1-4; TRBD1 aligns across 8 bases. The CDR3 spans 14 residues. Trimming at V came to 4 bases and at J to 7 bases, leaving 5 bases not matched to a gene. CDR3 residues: CASSWGQAGEKLFF. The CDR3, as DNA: TGTGCCAGCAGTTGGGGACAGGCTGGTGAAAAACTGTTTTTT.

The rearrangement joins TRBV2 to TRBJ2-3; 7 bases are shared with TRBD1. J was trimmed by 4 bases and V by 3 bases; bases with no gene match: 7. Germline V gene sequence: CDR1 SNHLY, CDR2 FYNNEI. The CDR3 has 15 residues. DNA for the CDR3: TGTGCCAGCAGTGACGAAACAGGGGCCCCAGATACGCAGTATTTT. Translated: CASSDETGAPDTQYF.

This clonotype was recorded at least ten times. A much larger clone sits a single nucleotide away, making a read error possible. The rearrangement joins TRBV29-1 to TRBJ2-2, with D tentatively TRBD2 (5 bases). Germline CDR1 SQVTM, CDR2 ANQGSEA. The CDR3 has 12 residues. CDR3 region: CSATENTGEPFF. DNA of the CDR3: TGCAGCGCGACGGAGAACACCGGGGAGCCGTTTTTT.

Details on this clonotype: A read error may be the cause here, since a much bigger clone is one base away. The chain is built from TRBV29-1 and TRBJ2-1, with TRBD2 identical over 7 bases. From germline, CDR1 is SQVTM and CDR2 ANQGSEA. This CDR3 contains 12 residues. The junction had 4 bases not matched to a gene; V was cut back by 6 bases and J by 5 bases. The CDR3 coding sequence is TGCAGCGTGGGGGGGGGACACAATGAGCAGTTCTTC. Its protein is CSVGGGHNEQFF.

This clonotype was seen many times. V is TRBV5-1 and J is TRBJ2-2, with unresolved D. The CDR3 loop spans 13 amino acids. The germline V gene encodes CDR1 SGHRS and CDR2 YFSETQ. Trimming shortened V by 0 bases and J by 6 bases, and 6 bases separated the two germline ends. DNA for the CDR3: TGCGCCAGCAGCTTGGGAGCCGCCGGGGAGCTGTTTTTT. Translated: CASSLGAAGELFF.

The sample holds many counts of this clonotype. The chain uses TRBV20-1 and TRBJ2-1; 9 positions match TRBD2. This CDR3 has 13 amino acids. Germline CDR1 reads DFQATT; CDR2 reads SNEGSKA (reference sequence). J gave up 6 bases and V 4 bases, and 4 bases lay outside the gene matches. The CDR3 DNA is TGCAGTGCTACTGGCGGGAGGGCCAATGAGCAGTTCTTC. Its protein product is CSATGGRANEQFF.

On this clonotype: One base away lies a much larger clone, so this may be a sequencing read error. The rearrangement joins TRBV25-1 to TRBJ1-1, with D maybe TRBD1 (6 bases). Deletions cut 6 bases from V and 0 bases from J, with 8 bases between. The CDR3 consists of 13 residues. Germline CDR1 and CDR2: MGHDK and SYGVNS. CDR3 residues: CASSQGLNTEAFF. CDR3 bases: TGTGCCAGCAGCCAGGGGTTGAACACTGAAGCTTTCTTT.

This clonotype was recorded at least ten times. CDR3 loop: CASSRLAGGTGELFF. The CDR3 DNA is TGTGCCAGCAGCCGACTAGCGGGGGGAACCGGGGAGCTGTTTTTT. The V gene is TRBV5-4, the J gene TRBJ2-2, with 13 bases that match TRBD2. The CDR3 has 15 amino acids. Germline V gene data show CDR1 as SGHNT and CDR2 as YYREEE (reference sequence). The trim removed 4 bases at V and 5 bases at J, leaving 2 bases unmatched.